This T cell receptor beta chain was found in a study of CD8 T cells in ankylosing spondylitis. Germline loops: CDR1 LGHDT, CDR2 YNNKEL (reference sequence). CDR3 length: 14 amino acids. Deletions cut 8 bases from V and 4 bases from J, with 17 bases between. Comment on this clonotype: The target antigen is unknown.

Using quantitative 5'-RACE with molecular barcodes, the authors made TCR beta libraries. TCRdb reprocessed the 5' RACE reads via MiXCR and lists one record per CDR3 protein. Of about 540,000 distinct CDR3 sequences in the sample, roughly 13% are singletons; the top ten hold approximately 7%. Study conclusions and caveats: The study identified a TCR beta motif of under ten highly homologous variants that appeared characteristic of ankylosing spondylitis blood.

This receptor was taken from a male donor with ankylosing spondylitis. The J gene is TRBJ1-2, the V gene TRBV3-1, with D hard to call. The sample consisted of blood, either unsorted or a sorted T cell fraction (not recorded which). In DNA, the CDR3 is TGTGCCAGCGGTAATGAGGGTTTCGGCTATGGCTACACCTTC. Encoded protein: CASGNEGFGYGYTF.